Listed below are T cell receptor beta chains from one sample, sequenced in a study of blood T cell repertoires in COVID-19. The assay was immunoSEQ multiplex PCR, and TCRdb's table has in-frame clones only and misses some. The sample yields roughly 320,000 clones, approximately 90% seen once. Material for sequencing was peripheral blood. The receptors stem from a woman between 45 and 60 years old with COVID-19, enrolled during active disease. The CDR3 runs from the conserved cysteine through the conserved F or W. The D gene is left open where the match is weak. Some rows have no size entry. The others give once, few or many, or a class for an expanded clone.

clone_size: .
j_call: TRBJ2-1
d_call: TRBD2
v_call: TRBV5-1
cdr3_length: 16
cdr3_nt: TGCGCCAGCAGCTTGCTTCTAGCGGGTGGATACAATGAGCAGTTCTTC
cdr3_aa: CASSLLLAGGYNEQFF

clone_size: .
j_call: TRBJ2-7
d_call: .
v_call: TRBV21-1
cdr3_length: 11
cdr3_nt: TGTGCCAGCAGCAGAGCATACGGGCAGTACTTC
cdr3_aa: CASSRAYGQYF

clone_size: .
j_call: TRBJ1-2
d_call: TRBD1
v_call: TRBV6-5
cdr3_length: 14
cdr3_nt: TGTGCCAGCAGTCCCCGGGACAGGGGAAGAGGCTACACCTTC
cdr3_aa: CASSPRDRGRGYTF

clone_size: once
j_call: TRBJ2-5
d_call: TRBD2
v_call: TRBV18
cdr3_length: 15
cdr3_nt: TGTGCCAGCTCACCTCCGGGAGGGGTACAAGAGACCCAGTACTTC
cdr3_aa: CASSPPGGVQETQYF

clone_size: .
j_call: TRBJ1-1
d_call: .
v_call: TRBV29-1
cdr3_length: 13
cdr3_nt: TGCAGCGTTGAGGGCAGGGAAAACACTGAAGCTTTCTTT
cdr3_aa: CSVEGRENTEAFF

clone_size: .
j_call: TRBJ2-7
d_call: TRBD2
v_call: TRBV25-1
cdr3_length: 15
cdr3_nt: TGTGCCAGCAGTGAATCGGAACTAGCGGGCTACGAGCAGTACTTC
cdr3_aa: CASSESELAGYEQYF

clone_size: .
j_call: TRBJ1-2
d_call: TRBD1
v_call: TRBV30
cdr3_length: 15
cdr3_nt: TGTGCCTGGAGTGACGACAGGGGGACTAACTATGGCTACACCTTC
cdr3_aa: CAWSDDRGTNYGYTF

clone_size: .
j_call: TRBJ1-2
d_call: .
v_call: TRBV24-1
cdr3_length: 12
cdr3_nt: TGTGCCACCAGTGCAGCGAACTATGGCTACACCTTC
cdr3_aa: CATSAANYGYTF

clone_size: .
j_call: TRBJ2-3
d_call: TRBD2
v_call: TRBV2
cdr3_length: 15
cdr3_nt: TGTGCCAGCAAAGGGACTAGCGGGAGCCCAGATACGCAGTATTTT
cdr3_aa: CASKGTSGSPDTQYF

clone_size: .
j_call: TRBJ1-6
d_call: .
v_call: TRBV9
cdr3_length: 14
cdr3_nt: TGTGCCAGCAGCGTTGGGGCTTTCAATTCACCCCTCCACTTT
cdr3_aa: CASSVGAFNSPLHF

clone_size: .
j_call: TRBJ2-1
d_call: .
v_call: TRBV4-2
cdr3_length: 15
cdr3_nt: TGTGCCAGCAGCCAAGAGGGGAGCTCCTACAATGAGCAGTTCTTC
cdr3_aa: CASSQEGSSYNEQFF

clone_size: once
j_call: TRBJ1-4
d_call: .
v_call: TRBV6-2/TRBV6-3
cdr3_length: 19
cdr3_nt: TGTGCCAGCAGTACCCATTGGACAGACCTCATAGTAACTAATGAAAAACTGTTTTTT
cdr3_aa: CASSTHWTDLIVTNEKLFF

clone_size: .
j_call: TRBJ2-1
d_call: TRBD2
v_call: TRBV27
cdr3_length: 15
cdr3_nt: TGTGCCAGCAGCCCCGGGACTAGCGGATACAATGAGCAGTTCTTC
cdr3_aa: CASSPGTSGYNEQFF

clone_size: .
j_call: TRBJ1-5
d_call: .
v_call: TRBV19
cdr3_length: 14
cdr3_nt: TGTGCCAGTAGCGACGGGAATAGCAATCAGCCCCAGCATTTT
cdr3_aa: CASSDGNSNQPQHF

clone_size: few
j_call: TRBJ1-6
d_call: .
v_call: TRBV12-3/TRBV12-4
cdr3_length: 13
cdr3_nt: TGTGCCAGCAGTTCCGGGGTGGGTTCACCCCTCCACTTT
cdr3_aa: CASSSGVGSPLHF

clone_size: .
j_call: TRBJ2-1
d_call: TRBD2
v_call: TRBV7-2
cdr3_length: 13
cdr3_nt: TGTGCCAGCAGCTCTCCTAGCGGGACGGAGCAGTTCTTC
cdr3_aa: CASSSPSGTEQFF

clone_size: many
j_call: TRBJ1-1
d_call: .
v_call: TRBV18
cdr3_length: 11
cdr3_nt: TGTGCCAGCTCAAAACAAATTGAAGCTTTCTTT
cdr3_aa: CASSKQIEAFF

clone_size: .
j_call: TRBJ2-7
d_call: TRBD1
v_call: TRBV9
cdr3_length: 14
cdr3_nt: TGTGCCAGCAGCAACCGCGACAGGGCCAACGAGCAGTACTTC
cdr3_aa: CASSNRDRANEQYF

clone_size: .
j_call: TRBJ2-7
d_call: TRBD2
v_call: TRBV4-1
cdr3_length: 16
cdr3_nt: TGCGCCAGCAGCCAATTACTAGCGGGGGATTACTACGAGCAGTACTTC
cdr3_aa: CASSQLLAGDYYEQYF

clone_size: .
j_call: TRBJ2-3
d_call: .
v_call: TRBV10-1
cdr3_length: 14
cdr3_nt: TGCGCCAGCTCCGAGGGGGGGAGGCCAGATACGCAGTATTTT
cdr3_aa: CASSEGGRPDTQYF

clone_size: .
j_call: TRBJ1-5
d_call: .
v_call: TRBV6-5
cdr3_length: 14
cdr3_nt: TGTGAATATCCGGCCAGGGATAGCAATCAGCCCCAGCATTTT
cdr3_aa: CEYPARDSNQPQHF

clone_size: .
j_call: TRBJ2-3
d_call: .
v_call: TRBV12-5
cdr3_length: 17
cdr3_nt: TGTGCTAGTGGTTTGGTAGTTTGGGAGGCACCCACAGATACGCAGTATTTT
cdr3_aa: CASGLVVWEAPTDTQYF

clone_size: .
j_call: TRBJ2-7
d_call: TRBD2
v_call: TRBV11-1
cdr3_length: 15
cdr3_nt: TGTGCCAGCAGCTTACTAGCGGGTAAAACCTACGAGCAGTACTTC
cdr3_aa: CASSLLAGKTYEQYF

clone_size: .
j_call: TRBJ2-1
d_call: TRBD1
v_call: TRBV24-1
cdr3_length: 14
cdr3_nt: TGTGCCACCAGTGAGGCCGGGACAGGCAATGAGCAGTTCTTC
cdr3_aa: CATSEAGTGNEQFF

clone_size: .
j_call: TRBJ1-1
d_call: .
v_call: TRBV27
cdr3_length: 13
cdr3_nt: TGTGCCAGCAGTCTCAACAGGATGTCTGAAGCTTTCTTT
cdr3_aa: CASSLNRMSEAFF

clone_size: .
j_call: TRBJ2-5
d_call: .
v_call: TRBV19
cdr3_length: 14
cdr3_nt: TGTGCCAGTAGTATTCGCAGAAACCAAGAGACCCAGTACTTC
cdr3_aa: CASSIRRNQETQYF

clone_size: once
j_call: TRBJ2-3
d_call: .
v_call: TRBV9
cdr3_length: 18
cdr3_nt: TGTGCCAGCAGCGGATCACCGGGACACCGTGAGGGCACAGATACGCAGTATTTT
cdr3_aa: CASSGSPGHREGTDTQYF

clone_size: .
j_call: TRBJ1-1
d_call: TRBD1
v_call: TRBV30
cdr3_length: 13
cdr3_nt: TGTGCCTGGGGACAGGGATCGAACACTGAAGCTTTCTTT
cdr3_aa: CAWGQGSNTEAFF

clone_size: .
j_call: TRBJ1-1
d_call: TRBD1
v_call: TRBV13
cdr3_length: 15
cdr3_nt: TGTGCCAGCAGCATAGCTACAGGGGACAACACTGAAGCTTTCTTT
cdr3_aa: CASSIATGDNTEAFF

clone_size: .
j_call: TRBJ2-6
d_call: TRBD1
v_call: TRBV19
cdr3_length: 17
cdr3_nt: TGTGCCACGCGGAACGGGACAGGGATCCCTGGGGCCAACGTCCTGACTTTC
cdr3_aa: CATRNGTGIPGANVLTF

clone_size: .
j_call: TRBJ2-7
d_call: TRBD1
v_call: TRBV5-4
cdr3_length: 14
cdr3_nt: TGTGCCAGCAGCTCGCGACAGGGGAGCTACGAGCAGTACTTC
cdr3_aa: CASSSRQGSYEQYF

clone_size: few
j_call: TRBJ1-3
d_call: .
v_call: TRBV3-1/TRBV3-2
cdr3_length: 14
cdr3_nt: TGTGCCAGCAGCCAATCAGGGACTGGAAACACCATATATTTT
cdr3_aa: CASSQSGTGNTIYF

clone_size: .
j_call: TRBJ2-7
d_call: .
v_call: TRBV14
cdr3_length: 14
cdr3_nt: TGTGCCAGCAGCCGGGGCAGTTTCTCCTACGAGCAGTACTTC
cdr3_aa: CASSRGSFSYEQYF

clone_size: .
j_call: TRBJ2-3
d_call: TRBD2
v_call: TRBV11-3
cdr3_length: 16
cdr3_nt: TGTGCCAGCAGCCGACTAGCGGGAGGGAGCACAGATACGCAGTATTTT
cdr3_aa: CASSRLAGGSTDTQYF

clone_size: .
j_call: TRBJ2-2
d_call: .
v_call: TRBV29-1
cdr3_length: 13
cdr3_nt: TGCAGCGTTGAAGCGGGACTCGGGGGGGAGCTGTTTTTT
cdr3_aa: CSVEAGLGGELFF

clone_size: .
j_call: TRBJ1-2
d_call: .
v_call: TRBV27
cdr3_length: 16
cdr3_nt: TGTGCCAGCAGTCCAGCCGACAGAGACCTTAACTATGGCTACACCTTC
cdr3_aa: CASSPADRDLNYGYTF

clone_size: .
j_call: TRBJ2-6
d_call: .
v_call: TRBV27
cdr3_length: 15
cdr3_nt: TGTGCCAGCAGTCCCTGGAGCTCTGGGGCCAACGTCCTGACTTTC
cdr3_aa: CASSPWSSGANVLTF

clone_size: .
j_call: TRBJ2-5
d_call: TRBD2
v_call: TRBV15
cdr3_length: 16
cdr3_nt: TGTGCCACCAGCAGAGAAGAGGGACTAGCGGGAGAGACCCAGTACTTC
cdr3_aa: CATSREEGLAGETQYF

clone_size: .
j_call: TRBJ1-2
d_call: .
v_call: TRBV2
cdr3_length: 11
cdr3_nt: TGTGCCAGCAGCTTCGGTGATGGCTACACCTTC
cdr3_aa: CASSFGDGYTF

clone_size: .
j_call: TRBJ1-6
d_call: .
v_call: TRBV2
cdr3_length: 16
cdr3_nt: TGTGCCAGCACCACCGAAGGGGGATTGTATAATTCACCCCTCCACTTT
cdr3_aa: CASTTEGGLYNSPLHF

clone_size: .
j_call: TRBJ1-4
d_call: .
v_call: TRBV5-1
cdr3_length: 16
cdr3_nt: TGCGCCAGCAGCTTGGGGGGCTGGGCAACTAATGAAAAACTGTTTTTT
cdr3_aa: CASSLGGWATNEKLFF

clone_size: once
j_call: TRBJ2-7
d_call: .
v_call: TRBV7-9
cdr3_length: 14
cdr3_nt: TGTGCCAGCAGCCCCAGCCGGGGTTACGACGAGCAGTACTTC
cdr3_aa: CASSPSRGYDEQYF

clone_size: few
j_call: TRBJ2-7
d_call: TRBD2
v_call: TRBV7-2
cdr3_length: 15
cdr3_nt: TGTGCCAGCAGCTCGCGGGGTAGCGGGAGTTGGGAGCAGTACTTC
cdr3_aa: CASSSRGSGSWEQYF

clone_size: .
j_call: TRBJ2-1
d_call: .
v_call: TRBV4-3
cdr3_length: 16
cdr3_nt: TGCGCCAGCAGCCAAGGAGACGCGGGTAGGAACAATGAGCAGTTCTTC
cdr3_aa: CASSQGDAGRNNEQFF

clone_size: .
j_call: TRBJ2-1
d_call: TRBD2
v_call: TRBV7-3
cdr3_length: 15
cdr3_nt: TGTGCCAGCAGCTTAACGGCGGGAGGAAGAGATGAGCAGTTCTTC
cdr3_aa: CASSLTAGGRDEQFF

clone_size: .
j_call: TRBJ1-4
d_call: TRBD1
v_call: TRBV5-1
cdr3_length: 14
cdr3_nt: TGCGCCAGCAGTGCACAGGGGGCTAATGAAAAACTGTTTTTT
cdr3_aa: CASSAQGANEKLFF

clone_size: .
j_call: TRBJ1-1
d_call: .
v_call: TRBV30
cdr3_length: 12
cdr3_nt: TGTGCCTGGGATACAGGGAACACTGAAGCTTTCTTT
cdr3_aa: CAWDTGNTEAFF

clone_size: .
j_call: TRBJ2-1
d_call: .
v_call: TRBV11-3
cdr3_length: 14
cdr3_nt: TGTGCCAGCAGCCTTCACCACGAGAGGGATGAGCAGTTCTTC
cdr3_aa: CASSLHHERDEQFF

clone_size: .
j_call: TRBJ1-1
d_call: .
v_call: TRBV18
cdr3_length: 15
cdr3_nt: TGTGCCAGCTCACCCGTAGGGGCACTAAACACTGAAGCTTTCTTT
cdr3_aa: CASSPVGALNTEAFF

clone_size: once
j_call: TRBJ2-1
d_call: TRBD1
v_call: TRBV30
cdr3_length: 13
cdr3_nt: TGTGCCTTCGACAGGGATTCCTACAATGAGCAGTTCTTC
cdr3_aa: CAFDRDSYNEQFF

clone_size: .
j_call: TRBJ1-1
d_call: .
v_call: TRBV30
cdr3_length: 13
cdr3_nt: TGTGCCTGGAGTGTACGGGTGAACACTGAAGCTTTCTTT
cdr3_aa: CAWSVRVNTEAFF

clone_size: .
j_call: TRBJ2-1
d_call: TRBD2
v_call: TRBV5-1
cdr3_length: 15
cdr3_nt: TGCGCCAGCAGCCCCGGGAGCGGGAGTTACAATGAGCAGTTCTTC
cdr3_aa: CASSPGSGSYNEQFF

clone_size: few
j_call: TRBJ2-2
d_call: .
v_call: TRBV3-1/TRBV3-2
cdr3_length: 13
cdr3_nt: TGTGCCAGCAGCCCGGACAGTCCCGGGGAGCTGTTTTTT
cdr3_aa: CASSPDSPGELFF

clone_size: .
j_call: TRBJ2-6
d_call: .
v_call: TRBV27
cdr3_length: 18
cdr3_nt: TGTGCCAGCAGTTGGGGGGGACAGGATTACTCTGGGGCCAACGTCCTGACTTTC
cdr3_aa: CASSWGGQDYSGANVLTF

clone_size: .
j_call: TRBJ1-5
d_call: .
v_call: TRBV28
cdr3_length: 13
cdr3_nt: TGTGCCAGCCTTTCTCAGGGGAGTCAGCCCCAGCATTTT
cdr3_aa: CASLSQGSQPQHF

clone_size: .
j_call: TRBJ2-3
d_call: TRBD2
v_call: TRBV6-2/TRBV6-3
cdr3_length: 19
cdr3_nt: TGTGCCAGCAGTTCGGGACTAGCGGGAGGGCCTGAAAAGGCAGATACGCAGTATTTT
cdr3_aa: CASSSGLAGGPEKADTQYF

clone_size: .
j_call: TRBJ1-2
d_call: .
v_call: TRBV3-1/TRBV3-2
cdr3_length: 14
cdr3_nt: TGTGCCAGCAGCCAAGACTTAGCTAACTATGGCTACACCTTC
cdr3_aa: CASSQDLANYGYTF